A single T cell receptor (beta chain) is shown here with its context. Its antigen remains unidentified. Possible read error: a much larger clone is one base away. Germline V gene data show CDR1 as DFQATT and CDR2 as SNEGSKA (reference sequence). CDR3 length equals 14 residues. This specimen comes from a study of T cells after yellow fever vaccination. Overall study results and limits: Booster samples showed a return of most primary-vaccination clones (about 96% CD4, 88% CD8). It was a weaker secondary response, yet one that peaked faster, at day 5 versus 15. Only a minor proportion of clonotypes was detected across both CD4 and CD8 compartments.

UMIs were added to TCR cDNA along with a universal primer site when it was made by 5'RACE template switching. TCRdb called the 5' RACE reads again in MiXCR, with one record for every CDR3 protein. Of around 250,000 distinct CDR3 sequences in the sample, less than 9% are singletons; the top ten hold about 0.9%. The chain recombines TRBV20-1 with TRBJ2-5; D unclear. The TCR sequence derives from a man aged 25 to 45 who received the YFV17D yellow fever vaccine. The sequenced sample was CD4+ T cells sorted from PBMCs, obtained 15 days after the yellow fever booster vaccination. The CDR3 DNA reads TGCAGTGCTAGAGACGACGGGCTGGAAGAGTCCCAGTACTTC. This encodes CSARDDGLEESQYF.